The 25 T cell receptor beta chains listed next were all sequenced from one sample in a study of shared clonotypes between healthy human individuals. Sequencing was performed with immunoSEQ multiplex PCR; in TCRdb, only in-frame clones are kept and a portion is missing. The sample lists roughly 2.2 million clones; about 90% were seen once. Sequencing was carried out using naive CD4+ T cells from PBMCs. Subset in this sample: CD45RA+ positively selected. The receptors shown here come from a man between 18 and 29 years old in good health. Some clones in this sample may be carry-over from other donors' samples.

The rearrangement links TRBV5-6 to TRBJ2-1; TRBD1 agrees at 9 bases. Trimming cost V 4 bases and J 6 bases; bases outside gene matches: 11. CDR3 length: 16 amino acids. CDR1 and CDR2 (germline): SGHDT, YYEEEE. CDR3 bases: TGTGCCAGCAGCAGTCCGTGGGACAGGGATCGCAATGAGCAGTTCTTC. Encoded protein: CASSSPWDRDRNEQFF.

V is TRBV10-3 and J is TRBJ1-1; maybe TRBD1 (5 bases). Germline CDR1 ENHRY, CDR2 SYGVKD. Trimming removed 7 bases from V and 3 bases from J, with 12 bases in between. This CDR3 is 13 amino acids long. The CDR3 loop reads CAIKRQLDTEAFF. Here the CDR3 DNA reads TGTGCCATCAAGAGACAGCTGGACACTGAAGCTTTCTTT.

The chain is built from TRBV5-4 and TRBJ2-1; D call uncertain. The CDR3 length is 11 residues. V gave up 4 bases and J gave up 5 bases, with 4 bases separating them. Germline V gene lookup returns CDR1 SGHNT and CDR2 YYREEE (reference sequence). In DNA, the CDR3 is TGTGCCAGCAGCATAAACAATGAGCAGTTCTTC. Residues: CASSINNEQFF.

This chain links TRBV5-4 with TRBJ2-7; a weak D match, TRBD2 (5 bases). This CDR3 is 14 amino acids long. From germline, CDR1 is SGHNT and CDR2 YYREEE (reference sequence). The V end was cut by 0 bases, the J end by 6 bases, with 13 bases between. CDR3 sequence: CASSLEGVPGEQYF. CDR3 nucleotides: TGTGCCAGCAGCTTGGAGGGAGTTCCTGGCGAGCAGTACTTC.

The V call is TRBV4-2, the J call TRBJ1-2; possible D gene TRBD1, 5 bases. Trimming removed 0 bases from V and 8 bases from J, with 16 bases in between. This CDR3 region has 15 residues. Germline lookup yields CDR1 LGHNA and CDR2 YNFKEQ. CDR3 sequence reads: CASSQDDRGSGGYTF. CDR3 nucleotide sequence: TGTGCCAGCAGCCAAGACGATCGGGGGTCGGGCGGCTACACCTTC.

The chain employs TRBV28 and TRBJ2-3; 7 bases fit TRBD2. This CDR3 has 14 amino acids. Trimming cost V 5 bases and J 2 bases; bases outside gene matches: 4. Germline CDR1 is MDHEN and CDR2 is SYDVKM. The CDR3 loop reads CASSPGTITDTQYF. CDR3 sequence (DNA): TGTGCCAGCAGTCCCGGGACTATCACAGATACGCAGTATTTT.

With regard to this clone: The sample holds other DNA sequences that translate to the same CDR3. This chain connects TRBV5-1 to TRBJ1-3; D perhaps matches TRBD1 (6 bases). The CDR3 runs to 17 residues. The V end lost 1 base, the J end lost 4 bases, and 18 bases lay between the germline ends. Per the germline V gene, CDR1 is SGHRS and CDR2 is YFSETQ. The CDR3 coding sequence is TGCGCCAGCAGCTTGTTCGGACCCAGGGGCGTCGGAAACACCATATATTTT. It specifies CASSLFGPRGVGNTIYF.

V is TRBV27 and J is TRBJ2-7; 8 nucleotides match TRBD1. J was trimmed by 2 bases and V by 5 bases; bases with no gene match: 8. Germline V CDR1 and CDR2: MNHEY, SMNVEV (reference sequence). The CDR3 runs to 15 residues. CDR3 nucleotides: TGTGCCAGCAGTGCCTCGGACAGGGTAGCCTACGAGCAGTACTTC. This translates into CASSASDRVAYEQYF.

The V call is TRBV7-9, the J call TRBJ2-2, with D hard to call. V gave up 5 bases and J gave up 7 bases, with 8 bases separating them. This CDR3 spans 12 amino acids. Looked up from germline, CDR1 is SEHNR and CDR2 is FQNEAQ (reference sequence). The CDR3 is CASSRAIGELFF. Written as DNA, the CDR3 is TGTGCCAGCAGCCGAGCCATCGGGGAGCTGTTTTTT.

For the CDR3, the DNA is TGTGCCAGCTCACCACCGACGACAGGGTATGGCTACACCTTC. This codes for CASSPPTTGYGYTF. This chain connects TRBV18 to TRBJ1-2, with 7 bases fitting TRBD1. The V gene's germline CDR1 is KGHSH and CDR2 LQKENI. The CDR3 has 14 amino acids. The trim removed 0 bases at V and 5 bases at J, leaving 3 bases unmatched.

Concerning this clone: This sample also contains other DNA sequences that code for the same CDR3. The chain carries TRBV6-1 and TRBJ2-2, with D perhaps matching TRBD1 (5 bases). Between the trimmed V and J ends, which lost 6 bases and 2 bases, there was a span of 7 bases. CDR3 length equals 13 residues. Germline CDR1 reads MNHNS; CDR2 reads SASEGT. Here the CDR3 reads CASRGVNTGELFF. For the CDR3, the DNA is TGTGCCAGCAGAGGGGTCAACACCGGGGAGCTGTTTTTT.

The chain uses TRBV18 and TRBJ2-3; weak D call: TRBD2 (6 bases). Trimming pared 3 bases from V and 2 bases from J, leaving 12 bases between. The V gene's germline CDR1 is KGHSH and CDR2 LQKENI. The CDR3 is 15 residues long. The DNA for the CDR3 is TGTGCCAGCTCACCCCTAGCGCGTAACACAGATACGCAGTATTTT. It codes for CASSPLARNTDTQYF.

This chain links TRBV7-3 with TRBJ2-2; 13 bases line up with TRBD2. Germline V CDR1 and CDR2: SGHTA, FQGTGA. The CDR3 loop spans 15 amino acids. V was clipped by 6 bases and J by 4 bases; unmatched bases: 2. The CDR3 loop reads CASRLAGGLTGELFF. CDR3 DNA: TGTGCCAGCAGACTAGCGGGAGGGCTCACCGGGGAGCTGTTTTTT.

The chain links TRBV19 to TRBJ2-5, with D unresolved. V gave up 3 bases and J gave up 5 bases, with 4 bases separating them. The CDR3 is 11 residues long. Germline lookup yields CDR1 LNHDA and CDR2 SQIVND (reference sequence). In DNA form, the CDR3 reads TGTGCCAGTAGTATGTGGGAGACCCAGTACTTC. Protein product: CASSMWETQYF.

This clone was seen a few times. The gene calls are TRBV30 and TRBJ1-1, with 9 bases aligning to TRBD1. J was trimmed by 0 bases and V by 5 bases; bases with no gene match: 10. Germline loops: CDR1 GTSNPN, CDR2 SVGIG (reference sequence). The CDR3 is 16 amino acids. The CDR3 reads CAWSDRGVRMNTEAFF. CDR3 sequence (DNA): TGTGCCTGGTCGGACAGGGGCGTCAGGATGAACACTGAAGCTTTCTTT.

The chain couples TRBV7-2 to TRBJ1-4, with D possibly matching TRBD1 (6 bases). CDR1 is SGHTA, CDR2 FQGNSA, per germline. This CDR3 has 18 residues. The V and J ends lost 5 bases and 8 bases respectively, with 27 bases between them. CDR3 DNA sequence: TGTGCCAGCAGCCCCGGGATGGACAGCAACTTAGTAGAAGAAAAACTGTTTTTT. It is translated as CASSPGMDSNLVEEKLFF.

The chain links TRBV5-1 to TRBJ2-4, with 8 bases matching TRBD1. This CDR3 contains 16 residues. With 3 bases clipped from V and 3 bases from J, the junction kept 8 bases outside the gene matches. CDR1 SGHRS and CDR2 YFSETQ come from the germline V gene. The DNA of the CDR3 is TGCGCCAGCAGCTCTCAGGGGGCTCTAGGCAAAAACATTCAGTACTTC. The encoded protein is CASSSQGALGKNIQYF. The whole variable domain, remainder taken from reference TRBV5-1 and TRBJ2-4, is KAGVTQTPRYLIKTRGQQVTLSCSPISGHRSVSWYQQTPGQGLQFLFEYFSETQRNKGNFPGRFSGRQFSNSRSEMNVSTLELGDSALYLCASSSQGALGKNIQYFGAGTRLSVL.

This rearrangement joins TRBV6-6 to TRBJ1-2; no reliable D call. V was cut by 0 bases and J by 7 bases, with 15 bases left in between. Germline lookup yields CDR1 MNHNY and CDR2 SVGAGI (reference sequence). The length of the CDR3 is 15 residues. The CDR3 is CASSYSNSGRGGYTF. CDR3 nucleotides: TGTGCCAGCAGTTACTCTAACAGCGGACGGGGTGGCTACACCTTC.

The rearrangement uses TRBV28 and TRBJ2-7, with D maybe TRBD2 (5 bases). Trimming stripped 2 bases from V and 6 bases from J, with 11 bases between. CDR1 and CDR2 (germline): MDHEN, SYDVKM. This CDR3 contains 13 residues. The CDR3 DNA reads TGTGCCAGCAGTTTACGCTCTGGGAGCGAGCAGTACTTC. Its translation is CASSLRSGSEQYF.

The J gene is TRBJ2-7, the V gene TRBV5-3; 8 bases are a match to TRBD2. TRBV5-3 is reported as an ORF; its role is uncertain. J lost 4 bases, V lost 0 bases, and 6 bases had no gene match. The CDR3 is 15 residues long. The CDR3 spells CARSLALAEGYEQYF. Written as DNA, the CDR3 is TGTGCCAGAAGCTTGGCACTAGCGGAAGGGTACGAGCAGTACTTC.

This chain joins TRBV4-3 and TRBJ2-5; 16 nucleotides line up with TRBD2. With 0 bases clipped from V and 5 bases from J, the junction kept 9 bases outside the gene matches. The CDR3 runs to 19 residues. Germline values: CDR1 LGHNA, CDR2 YSLEER. Here the CDR3 reads CASSQDPGLAGGPRETQYF. CDR3 sequence (DNA): TGCGCCAGCAGCCAAGATCCGGGACTAGCGGGAGGGCCCAGGGAGACCCAGTACTTC.

J is TRBJ1-1 and V is TRBV28; D gene uncertain. V gave up 5 bases and J gave up 5 bases, with 9 bases separating them. Germline V CDR1 and CDR2: MDHEN, SYDVKM. This CDR3 spans 12 amino acids. CDR3 in DNA: TGTGCCAGCAGTGTCCTGAGTACTGAAGCTTTCTTT. Amino acids: CASSVLSTEAFF. Complete variable domain (other parts from reference TRBV28 and TRBJ1-1): DVKVTQSSRYLVKRTGEKVFLECVQDMDHENMFWYRQDPGLGLRLIYFSYDVKMKEKGDIPEGYSVSREKKERFSLILESASTNQTSMYLCASSVLSTEAFFGQGTRLTVV.

Concerning this clone: Additional DNA sequences in this sample encode the identical CDR3. The chain combines TRBV5-1 with TRBJ1-5; 9 bases agree with TRBD1. This CDR3 contains 15 residues. J lost 7 bases, V lost 0 bases, and 5 bases had no gene match. Germline CDR1 is SGHRS and CDR2 is YFSETQ. The CDR3 DNA reads TGCGCCAGCAGCTTGGGGGACAGGGTTGGACAGCCCCAGCATTTT. It codes for CASSLGDRVGQPQHF.

This chain connects TRBV7-9 to TRBJ1-2, with TRBD1 matching over 8 bases. The CDR3 runs 14 residues. Germline loops: CDR1 SEHNR, CDR2 FQNEAQ (reference sequence). Trimming cost V 4 bases and J 4 bases; bases outside gene matches: 5. CDR3 nucleotide sequence: TGTGCCAGCAGCTCTGCAGGGGGCGCCTATGGCTACACCTTC. This translates into CASSSAGGAYGYTF.

V usage is TRBV9 and J usage is TRBJ2-3; no clear D gene. With 4 bases removed from V and 4 bases from J, the gap between germline ends came to 19 bases. Per germline, CDR1 SGDLS and CDR2 YYNGEE. The CDR3 consists of 16 residues. The CDR3 loop reads CASSSGSRRTPDTQYF. The CDR3 DNA is TGTGCCAGCAGCTCGGGTAGTCGACGGACCCCAGATACGCAGTATTTT.